The clone carrying this T cell receptor (beta chain) has more than one count but fewer than ten. What it recognizes is unknown. The CDR3 has 17 amino acids. Germline V gene data show CDR1 as MDHEN and CDR2 as SYDVKM. Trimming at V came to 11 bases and at J to 1 base, leaving 17 bases not matched to a gene. The data stem from a study of T cells in Graves' hyperthyroidism and ophthalmopathy. Template material for amplifying TCR beta CDR3 regions consisted of RNA transcripts. A set of HTBI primers served as the primers for a first-round RT-PCR of the TCR CDR3. Using its own MiXCR run on the multiplex PCR reads, TCRdb lists one record per CDR3 protein. The table records about 520,000 distinct CDR3 sequences, under 25% of them present only once. The study, taken as a whole, reports: Most thyroid clonotypes that were expanded above 0.001 also turned up in blood.

The specimen was blood. V usage is TRBV28 and J usage is TRBJ2-7; 10 nucleotides agree with TRBD1. The clonotype was recovered from a young man with Graves' hyperthyroidism. CDR3 sequence reads: CAVFPGTGVSGSYEQYF. The CDR3 DNA sequence: TGTGCCGTATTTCCCGGGACAGGGGTTTCGGGGTCCTACGAGCAGTACTTC.